A single TCR beta chain is shown here with its context. The method was immunoSEQ multiplex PCR; TCRdb's version includes in-frame clones alone and lacks a portion of them. The repertoire holds 20,000 to 25,000 clones, with around 80% as singletons. The source of the sample is a study of blood T cell repertoires in COVID-19. Study summary: PBMCs, B-cell-depleted T cells, or T cells provided the cDNA or gDNA that made up the material.

CDR1 and CDR2 from the germline V gene are MNHEY and SVGAGI. The CDR3 consists of 15 residues. The V end was cut by 0 bases, the J end by 5 bases, with 14 bases between. This clonotype was obtained from a woman older than 75 with acute or convalescent COVID-19. Sequenced sample: peripheral blood. V is TRBV6-5 and J is TRBJ2-7; tentative D call: TRBD1 (5 bases). CDR3 DNA: TGTGCCAGCAGTTACTCTTTGCAGGGTAACCACGAGCAGTACTTC. Its protein is CASSYSLQGNHEQYF.